Shown below are 27 T cell receptor beta chains from a single sample sequenced in a study of glioma-infiltrating T cells after dendritic cell vaccination. Profiled with immunoSEQ multiplex PCR; TCRdb holds only in-frame clones, not every one. Of tens of thousands of clones detected, around 85% appear once; the ten largest clones hold around 8%. Stated time point: after dendritic cell vaccination, including at tumor progression/relapse. Material: blood, obtained after dendritic cell vaccination. The receptors were gathered from a human donor with glioblastoma.

The rearrangement uses TRBV29-1 and TRBJ2-5, with 7 bases matching TRBD1. The J call may not be correct, given that the DNA end is closer to TRBJ2-7. CDR3 size: 14 residues. The V gene's germline CDR1 is SQVTM and CDR2 ANQGSEA. CDR3 in DNA: TGCAGCGTTTTACAGGGGACCCTTGGGAACGAGCAGTACTTC. Translation: CSVLQGTLGNEQYF.

The rearrangement uses TRBV5-8 and TRBJ2-3; TRBD1 aligns across 7 bases. The germline CDR1 and CDR2 sequences are SGHTS and YDEGEE. The V and J ends lost 4 bases and 2 bases, in that order; junction bases with no gene match: 7. The CDR3 consists of 15 residues. The CDR3 sequence is CASSLGQADTDTQYF. CDR3 nucleotide sequence: TGTGCCAGCAGCCTAGGACAGGCCGACACAGATACGCAGTATTTT.

In its sample, this clone was seen once. The chain links TRBV7-2 to TRBJ2-7, with D perhaps TRBD1 (6 bases). V lost 6 bases, J lost 0 bases, and 15 bases lay in between. This CDR3 contains 15 residues. Germline CDR1 and CDR2: SGHTA and FQGNSA. CDR3 loop: CASRRNQGHSYEQYF. CDR3 nucleotides: TGTGCCAGCAGACGAAATCAGGGACACTCCTACGAGCAGTACTTC.

V gene TRBV11-2 combines with J gene TRBJ1-1, with D possibly TRBD1 on 5 matching bases. V was shortened by 4 bases and J by 4 bases, with 22 bases between the two germline ends. The CDR3 runs to 17 residues. CDR1 SGHAT and CDR2 FQNNGV come from the germline V gene. CDR3 amino acids: CASSSRNLTAVGTEAFF. In nucleotides, the CDR3 is TGTGCCAGCAGCTCCCGAAACTTGACAGCCGTCGGCACTGAAGCTTTCTTT.

The sample holds one count of this clone. This chain connects TRBV5-4 to TRBJ2-7; no firm D call. This CDR3 is built from 15 residues. Deletions cut 2 bases from V and 0 bases from J, with 12 bases between. Germline V gene lookup returns CDR1 SGHNT and CDR2 YYREEE (reference sequence). The chain's CDR3 is CASSLQTKSSYEQYF. CDR3 coding DNA: TGTGCCAGCAGCTTACAGACGAAGAGCTCCTACGAGCAGTACTTC. Full variable domain (missing parts from reference TRBV5-4 and TRBJ2-7): ETGVTQSPTHLIKTRGQQVTLRCSSQSGHNTVSWYQQALGQGPQFIFQYYREEENGRGNFPPRFSGLQFPNYSSELNVNALELDDSALYLCASSLQTKSSYEQYFGPGTRLTVT.

The J gene is TRBJ1-2, the V gene TRBV6-4; 9 bases line up with TRBD1. V was clipped by 5 bases and J by 5 bases; unmatched bases: 9. This CDR3 is built from 15 residues. Germline-derived CDR1 and CDR2 are MRHNA and SNTAGT. The CDR3 sequence is CASSSQTGGHYGYTF. CDR3 sequence (DNA): TGTGCCAGCAGTTCTCAGACAGGGGGTCATTATGGCTACACCTTC.

V is TRBV5-1 and J is TRBJ2-3; D is possibly TRBD2 (5 bases). The V end lost 4 bases, the J end lost 1 base, and 16 bases lay between the germline ends. Germline-derived CDR1 and CDR2 are SGHRS and YFSETQ. The CDR3 covers 16 residues. The CDR3 loop reads CASSQSRSSGTDTQYF. Written as DNA, the CDR3 is TGCGCCAGCAGCCAATCAAGGAGTAGCGGCACAGATACGCAGTATTTT.

The chain recombines TRBV19 with TRBJ1-2; D ambiguous. V dropped 8 bases and J dropped 0 bases, with 10 bases sitting between them. Per germline, CDR1 LNHDA and CDR2 SQIVND (reference sequence). The CDR3 length is 13 residues. The CDR3 DNA reads TGTGCCAGTGCTTGGAGCGCTAACTATGGCTACACCTTC. Its protein is CASAWSANYGYTF.

Remarks on this clone: At one end, the junction sequence differs from germline, possibly due to a read error. The rearrangement uses TRBV23-1 and TRBJ1-5; maybe TRBD1 (5 bases). TRBV23-1 is recorded as an ORF, its role being uncertain. The CDR3 runs to 15 residues. In DNA form, the CDR3 reads TGCGTCAGCAGTCAATTGGGGGGTAGCAATCAGCCCCAGCATTTT. This codes for CVSSQLGGSNQPQHF.

The chain employs TRBV28 and TRBJ2-7; 9 positions match TRBD1. The germline V gene has CDR1 MDHEN and CDR2 SYDVKM. The CDR3 extends over 17 amino acids. Germline trimming cut 1 base from V and 0 bases from J; bases unmatched to any gene: 7. The DNA of the CDR3 is TGTGCCAGCAGTTTATCTACAGGGGGCCCAAGCTCCTACGAGCAGTACTTC. Protein: CASSLSTGGPSSYEQYF.

This clone has just one count. The chain has TRBV27 and TRBJ2-7; 9 bases map to TRBD2. The trim removed 4 bases at V and 2 bases at J, leaving 9 bases unmatched. The CDR3 spans 16 residues. The germline gives CDR1 MNHEY, CDR2 SMNVEV (reference sequence). The CDR3 protein is CASSSLTSGIPYEQYF. CDR3 nucleotide sequence: TGTGCCAGCAGTTCACTGACTAGCGGAATACCCTACGAGCAGTACTTC.

The rearrangement uses TRBV4-3 and TRBJ1-2; 9 bases line up with TRBD1. Germline lookup yields CDR1 LGHNA and CDR2 YSLEER. The V and J ends lost 3 bases and 6 bases, in that order; junction bases with no gene match: 14. This CDR3 spans 17 amino acids. The CDR3 bases are TGCGCCAGCAGCCAGACTCGGGACAGGGTTGCGTTCGATGGCTACACCTTC. Encoded protein: CASSQTRDRVAFDGYTF.

The chain couples TRBV25-1 to TRBJ2-2, with D possibly matching TRBD2 (5 bases). Germline-derived CDR1 and CDR2 are MGHDK and SYGVNS. The CDR3 contains 15 residues. V was pared by 5 bases and J by 4 bases, with 14 bases between. The CDR3, as DNA: TGTGCCAGCAGTAGAGGGCGGTACGGCACCGGGGAGCTGTTTTTT. This translates into CASSRGRYGTGELFF.

The V gene is TRBV28, the J gene TRBJ2-1; D not resolved. This CDR3 is 16 amino acids long. Between the trimmed V and J ends, which lost 3 bases and 8 bases, there was a span of 20 bases. Germline CDR1 MDHEN, CDR2 SYDVKM. CDR3 protein: CASSFLLVVIRDEQFF. CDR3 nucleotides: TGTGCCAGCAGTTTCCTCCTAGTAGTTATACGCGATGAGCAGTTCTTC.

V is TRBV7-6 and J is TRBJ1-4; tentative D call: TRBD1 (6 bases). With 5 bases removed from V and 8 bases from J, the gap between germline ends came to 15 bases. The CDR3 totals 14 residues. Germline-derived CDR1 and CDR2 are SGHVS and FNYEAQ. The CDR3 loop reads CASSPTGYSEKLFF. The CDR3 DNA follows: TGTGCCAGCAGCCCAACAGGGTATAGCGAAAAACTGTTTTTT.

This clone has a single count. The sample has other DNA sequences that encode this CDR3 too. J is TRBJ2-2 and V is TRBV6-5; 12 nucleotides match TRBD1. With V trimmed by 6 bases and J by 7 bases, 9 bases remained unmatched. In germline, CDR1 is MNHEY, CDR2 SVGAGI. The CDR3 totals 16 residues. DNA for the CDR3: TGTGCCAGCAGCTACAAGGGACAGGGGGCCATCGGGGAGCTGTTTTTT. Amino acid sequence: CASSYKGQGAIGELFF.

The gene calls are TRBV9 and TRBJ2-5, with 9 bases that match TRBD1. V was pared by 2 bases and J by 4 bases, with 6 bases of the junction left unmatched. Germline V gene lookup returns CDR1 SGDLS and CDR2 YYNGEE. This CDR3 region has 15 residues. The CDR3 bases are TGTGCCAGCAGCGTTATAACAGGGGGCCTAGAGACCCAGTACTTC. It codes for CASSVITGGLETQYF.

Worth noting for this clone: A read error may produce the germline difference seen at one junction end. This chain joins TRBV19 and TRBJ1-2, with 8 bases lining up with TRBD1. Germline CDR1 is LNHDA and CDR2 is SQIVND (reference sequence). CDR3 length equals 13 residues. CDR3 bases: TGTGCCAGTAGCCTGGACAGGGAAGATGGCCACACCTTC. Protein product: CASSLDREDGHTF.

This clone was counted between two and nine times. This rearrangement joins TRBV6-7 to TRBJ1-4, with D unresolved. TRBV6-7 counts as an open reading frame of uncertain function. Trimming left V 2 bases short and J 0 bases short, with 10 bases between. The length of the CDR3 is 16 residues. This CDR3 reads CASSYMDCATNEKLFF. CDR3 coding DNA: TGTGCCAGCAGTTACATGGACTGTGCAACTAATGAAAAACTGTTTTTT.

This clone was detected only a few times. The chain has TRBV27 and TRBJ2-7; weak D call: TRBD2 (5 bases). Per the germline V gene, CDR1 is MNHEY and CDR2 is SMNVEV (reference sequence). This CDR3 is 14 amino acids long. V was trimmed by 4 bases and J by 2 bases, leaving 12 bases between them. The CDR3 sequence is CASSSFRTAYEQYF. The CDR3 DNA sequence: TGTGCCAGCAGTTCGTTCCGGACTGCCTACGAGCAGTACTTC.

The chain has TRBV5-6 and TRBJ2-1, with a possible D match to TRBD2 (5 bases). In germline, CDR1 is SGHDT, CDR2 YYEEEE. The CDR3 contains 15 residues. V was pared by 0 bases and J by 5 bases, with 12 bases between. The DNA for the CDR3 is TGTGCCAGCAGCTTGGGGCTAGCAGAGAACAATGAGCAGTTCTTC. Its protein product is CASSLGLAENNEQFF.

This chain joins TRBV7-2 and TRBJ2-3; 7 bases are a match to TRBD1. From germline, CDR1 is SGHTA and CDR2 FQGNSA. This CDR3 contains 15 residues. After removal of 5 bases from V and 0 bases from J, the junction contained 5 bases not matched to a gene. In nucleotides, the CDR3 is TGTGCCAGCAGCCCAACAGGGGCCAGCACAGATACGCAGTATTTT. This sequence encodes CASSPTGASTDTQYF.

V gene TRBV6-1 combines with J gene TRBJ1-5; possibly TRBD1 for D (5 bases). Trimming left V 7 bases short and J 4 bases short, with 11 bases between. This CDR3 contains 13 residues. Germline V gene data show CDR1 as MNHNS and CDR2 as SASEGT. CDR3 nucleotide sequence: TGTGCCAGCAAGGCAGGGCGAAATCAGCCCCAGCATTTT. It codes for CASKAGRNQPQHF.

The chain is built from TRBV11-2 and TRBJ2-7; D ambiguous. V was pared by 2 bases and J by 2 bases, with 10 bases between. The CDR3 sequence is 14 residues long. Germline V gene lookup returns CDR1 SGHAT and CDR2 FQNNGV. CDR3 nucleotide sequence: TGTGCCAGCAGCTTACTCTCCTCCGCCTACGAGCAGTACTTC. Translation gives CASSLLSSAYEQYF.

V is TRBV5-6 and J is TRBJ2-1, with D tentatively TRBD2 (5 bases). Per germline, CDR1 SGHDT and CDR2 YYEEEE. CDR3 length equals 16 residues. V was clipped by 0 bases and J by 7 bases, with 17 bases between them. The CDR3 nucleotides read TGTGCCAGCAGCTTGGATACGGGGAACGTTAAAAATGAGCAGTTCTTC. This translates into CASSLDTGNVKNEQFF.

The V gene is TRBV6-5, the J gene TRBJ2-5; TRBD2 matches 9 bases. The DNA end favors TRBJ2-7, so the J call may be wrong. Germline V gives CDR1 MNHEY, CDR2 SVGAGI. The CDR3 is made up of 15 amino acids. CDR3 nucleotides: TGTGCCAGCAGTTACGGGCGGGGGGGCCCCTACGAGCAGTACTTC. It codes for CASSYGRGGPYEQYF.

In its sample, this clone was seen a few times. The J gene is TRBJ2-1, the V gene TRBV7-3; TRBD1 aligns across 9 bases. The germline V gene encodes CDR1 SGHTA and CDR2 FQGTGA. The J segment lost 7 bases and the V segment lost 2 bases, leaving 0 bases of the junction unmatched. CDR3 size: 13 residues. CDR3 in DNA: TGTGCCAGCAGCTTAGGACAGGGGAATGAGCAGTTCTTC. Protein: CASSLGQGNEQFF. Drawing the rest from reference TRBV7-3 and TRBJ2-1, the complete variable domain is GAGVSQTPSNKVTEKGKYVELRCDPISGHTALYWYRQSLGQGPEFLIYFQGTGAADDSGLPNDRFFAVRPEGSVSTLKIQRTERGDSAVYLCASSLGQGNEQFFGPGTRLTVL.